This T cell receptor beta chain originates from a study of early T cells in non-severe SARS-CoV-2 infection (dated by TCRdb to the early 2020s). For the study in its entirety: Bulk RNA from unsorted whole blood was used for TCR sequencing, so alpha and beta chains could not be paired.

The study was a case-control design nested within a healthcare worker cohort in London, UK, with weekly nasopharyngeal swab PCR tests and blood sampling. Healthcare workers were recruited during the week of the UK lockdown, between 23 and 31 March 2020, and followed weekly for up to roughly 15 weeks. Libraries were made using 5' RACE. The listed sequencing device is NextSeq 500. The TCR library protocol attached unique molecular identifiers to individual cDNA molecules to correct for sequencing error and PCR bias. Both TCR alpha and beta chains were sequenced, and tight co-correlation was observed between alpha and beta sequence abundances in each sample. On the authors' methods: Decombinator V4 was used to annotate the V gene, J gene and CDR3 of the TCR sequences. Expanded TCRs were defined as changing significantly between any two time points under a Poisson model with p below 0.0001. TCR abundances were normalised to the total number of TCRs sequenced per sample and expressed as counts per million. MAIT TCRs were defined by TRAV1-2 paired with TRAJ12, TRAJ20 or TRAJ33, and iNKT TCRs by TRAV10 paired with TRAJ18. VDJdb, accessed 1 November 2021, was searched for CMV, EBV and SARS-CoV-2 annotated TCRs, excluding TCRs annotated for multiple antigens. TCRdb took the public reads, trimmed them with fastp at Q25, ran MiXCR for clone calling and kept in-frame beta chains. Identical CDR3 protein sequences are pooled into one entry, listed with their most common genes and DNA. The authors' filters were not applied to this entry. This sample gives 90,000 to 100,000 distinct CDR3 sequences in total; under 15% of them show up just once. The top ten constitute 2% to 2.5% of the sample.

As to this clonotype: It lacks a known antigen. The record has no base qualities; no much larger clone is one base away.

General findings and caveats noted by the study authors: VDJdb matching was skewed toward anti-spike CD8 responses, so virus-specific expansions were likely underestimated and private and CD4 specificities were missed.

V lost 6 bases and J lost 6 bases; the stretch between them is 18 bases long. CDR1 and CDR2 are read off the germline V gene (reference sequence) as DFQATT and SNEGSKA. The CDR3 spans 13 residues, from the cysteine through the phenylalanine. This entry keeps only the CDR3 DNA: 39 bases, framed from base 1. The receptor comes from an adult who was a healthcare worker with PCR-confirmed SARS-CoV-2 infection or an uninfected control (not recorded which). Input material: whole blood. The chain links TRBV20-1 with TRBJ2-7; too little of a D gene remains to name it. In nucleotide form, the sequence is TGCAGTGCACCCCCAAGAGGTGGTCTCGAGCAGTACTTC. Its protein is CSAPPRGGLEQYF.